The entry below describes one T cell receptor beta chain. The CDR3 has 15 amino acids. CDR1 SGHTS and CDR2 YDEGEE come from the germline V gene. Trimming pared 0 bases from V and 2 bases from J, leaving 9 bases between. This entry belongs to a study of technical replicates of blood from a few donors. Profiling relied on immunoSEQ multiplex PCR, and the TCRdb table lists in-frame clones only, not all of them. Of over 55,000 clones in the sample, around nine tenths were seen once. The material sequenced was PBMCs. This sequence joins TRBV5-8 and TRBJ1-5; D is ambiguous. This receptor was obtained from a human donor in good health. Some clones in this sample may be carry-over from other donors' samples. For the CDR3, the DNA is TGTGCCAGCAGCTTGGCAGGTTCCGGCAATCAGCCCCAGCATTTT. Translating it yields CASSLAGSGNQPQHF.